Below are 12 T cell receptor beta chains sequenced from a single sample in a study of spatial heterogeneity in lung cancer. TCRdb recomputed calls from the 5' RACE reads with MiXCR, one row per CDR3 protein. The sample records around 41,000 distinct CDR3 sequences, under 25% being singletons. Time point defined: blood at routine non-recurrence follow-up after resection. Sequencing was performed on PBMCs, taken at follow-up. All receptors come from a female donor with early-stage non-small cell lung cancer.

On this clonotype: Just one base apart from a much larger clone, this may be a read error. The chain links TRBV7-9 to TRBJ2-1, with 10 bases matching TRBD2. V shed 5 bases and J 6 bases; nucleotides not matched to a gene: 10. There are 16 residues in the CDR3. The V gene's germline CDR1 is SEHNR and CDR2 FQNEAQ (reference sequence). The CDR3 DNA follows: TGTGCCAGCAGCATCTTGGCTAGCGGGAGATTCAATGAGCAGTTCTTC. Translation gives CASSILASGRFNEQFF.

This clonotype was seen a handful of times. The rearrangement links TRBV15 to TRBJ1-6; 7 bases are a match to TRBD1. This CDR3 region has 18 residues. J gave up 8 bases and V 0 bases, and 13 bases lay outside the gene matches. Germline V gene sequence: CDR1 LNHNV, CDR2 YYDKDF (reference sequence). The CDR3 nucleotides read TGTGCCACCAGCAGAGAAAACAGGAGACAGGGCGCGGATTCACCCCTCCACTTT. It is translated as CATSRENRRQGADSPLHF.

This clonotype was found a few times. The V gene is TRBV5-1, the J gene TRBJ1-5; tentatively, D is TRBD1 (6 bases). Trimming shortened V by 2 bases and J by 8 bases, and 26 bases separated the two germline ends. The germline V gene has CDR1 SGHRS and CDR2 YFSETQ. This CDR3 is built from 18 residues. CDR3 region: CASSFWDPQQGQEEPQHF. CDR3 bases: TGCGCCAGCAGCTTCTGGGATCCTCAACAGGGCCAAGAGGAGCCCCAGCATTTT.

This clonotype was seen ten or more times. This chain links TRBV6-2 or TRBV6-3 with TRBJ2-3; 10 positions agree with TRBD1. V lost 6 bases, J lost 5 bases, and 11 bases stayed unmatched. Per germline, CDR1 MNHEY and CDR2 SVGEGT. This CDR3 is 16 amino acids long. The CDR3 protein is CASSSLGTGAGDTQYF. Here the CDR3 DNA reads TGTGCCAGCAGCAGTCTCGGGACAGGGGCAGGAGATACGCAGTATTTT.

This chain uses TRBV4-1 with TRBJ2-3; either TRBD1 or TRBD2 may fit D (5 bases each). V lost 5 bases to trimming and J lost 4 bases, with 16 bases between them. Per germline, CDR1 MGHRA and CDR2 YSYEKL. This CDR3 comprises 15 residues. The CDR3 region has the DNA TGCGCCAGCAGCTATTTATGGGGGAAGGCAGATACGCAGTATTTT. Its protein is CASSYLWGKADTQYF.

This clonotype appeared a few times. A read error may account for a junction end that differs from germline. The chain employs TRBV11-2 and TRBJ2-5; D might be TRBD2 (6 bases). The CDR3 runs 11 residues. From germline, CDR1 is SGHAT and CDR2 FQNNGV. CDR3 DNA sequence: TGTGCCAGCAGCCCGGGAGAGCCCCAGTACTTC. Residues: CASSPGEPQYF.

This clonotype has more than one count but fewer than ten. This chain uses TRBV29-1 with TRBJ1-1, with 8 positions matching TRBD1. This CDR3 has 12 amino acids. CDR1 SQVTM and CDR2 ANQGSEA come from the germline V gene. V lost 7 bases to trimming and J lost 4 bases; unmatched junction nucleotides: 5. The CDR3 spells CSGQGAGTEAFF. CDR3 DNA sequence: TGCAGCGGGCAGGGGGCCGGCACTGAAGCTTTCTTT.

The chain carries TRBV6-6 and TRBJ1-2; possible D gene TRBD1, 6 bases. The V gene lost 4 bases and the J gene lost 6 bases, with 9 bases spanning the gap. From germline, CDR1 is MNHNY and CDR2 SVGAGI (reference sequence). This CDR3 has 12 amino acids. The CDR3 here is CASSSGVDGYTF. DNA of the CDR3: TGTGCCAGCAGTTCAGGGGTTGATGGCTACACCTTC.

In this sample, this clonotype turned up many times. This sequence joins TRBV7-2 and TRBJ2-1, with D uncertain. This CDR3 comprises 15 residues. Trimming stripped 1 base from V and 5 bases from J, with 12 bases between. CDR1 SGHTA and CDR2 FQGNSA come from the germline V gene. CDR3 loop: CASSLGYMVNNEQFF. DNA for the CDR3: TGTGCCAGCAGCTTAGGGTATATGGTTAACAATGAGCAGTTCTTC. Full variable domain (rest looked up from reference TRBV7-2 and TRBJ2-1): GAGVSQSPSNKVTEKGKDVELRCDPISGHTALYWYRQSLGQGLEFLIYFQGNSAPDKSGLPSDRFSAERTGGSVSTLTIQRTQQEDSAVYLCASSLGYMVNNEQFFGPGTRLTVL.

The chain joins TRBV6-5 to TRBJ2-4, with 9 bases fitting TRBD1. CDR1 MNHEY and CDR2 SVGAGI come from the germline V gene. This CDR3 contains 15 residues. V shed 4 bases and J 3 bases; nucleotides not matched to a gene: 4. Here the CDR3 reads CASSSPGQGKNIQYF. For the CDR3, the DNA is TGTGCCAGCAGTTCCCCGGGACAGGGCAAAAACATTCAGTACTTC.

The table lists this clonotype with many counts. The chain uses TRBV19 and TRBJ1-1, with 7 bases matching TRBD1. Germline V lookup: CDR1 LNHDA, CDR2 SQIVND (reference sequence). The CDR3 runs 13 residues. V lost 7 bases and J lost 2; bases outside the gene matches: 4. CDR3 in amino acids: CASKGDSNTEAFF. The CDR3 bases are TGTGCCAGTAAAGGGGACAGTAACACTGAAGCTTTCTTT.

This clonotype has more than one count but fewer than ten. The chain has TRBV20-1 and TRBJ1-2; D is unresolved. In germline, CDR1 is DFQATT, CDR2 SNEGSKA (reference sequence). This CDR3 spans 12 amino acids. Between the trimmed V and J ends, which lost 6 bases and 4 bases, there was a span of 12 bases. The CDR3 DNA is TGCAGTGCGGAAGAGTACAGCTATGGCTACACCTTC. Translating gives CSAEEYSYGYTF.